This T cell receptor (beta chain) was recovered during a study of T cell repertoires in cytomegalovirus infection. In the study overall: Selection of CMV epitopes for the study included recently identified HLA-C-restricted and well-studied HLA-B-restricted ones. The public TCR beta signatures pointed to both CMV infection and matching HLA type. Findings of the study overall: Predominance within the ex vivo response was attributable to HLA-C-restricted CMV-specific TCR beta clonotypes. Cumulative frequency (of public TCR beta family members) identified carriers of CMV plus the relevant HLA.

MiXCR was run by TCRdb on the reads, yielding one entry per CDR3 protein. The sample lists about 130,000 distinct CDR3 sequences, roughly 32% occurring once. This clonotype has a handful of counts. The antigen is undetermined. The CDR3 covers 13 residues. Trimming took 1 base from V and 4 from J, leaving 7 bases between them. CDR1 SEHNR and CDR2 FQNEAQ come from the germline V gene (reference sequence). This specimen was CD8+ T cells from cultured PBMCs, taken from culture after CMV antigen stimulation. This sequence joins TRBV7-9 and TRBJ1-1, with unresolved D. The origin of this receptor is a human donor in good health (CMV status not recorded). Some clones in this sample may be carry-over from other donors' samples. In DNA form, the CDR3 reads TGTGCCAGCAGCTTAGGGTCAGTCACTGAAGCTTTCTTT. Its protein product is CASSLGSVTEAFF.